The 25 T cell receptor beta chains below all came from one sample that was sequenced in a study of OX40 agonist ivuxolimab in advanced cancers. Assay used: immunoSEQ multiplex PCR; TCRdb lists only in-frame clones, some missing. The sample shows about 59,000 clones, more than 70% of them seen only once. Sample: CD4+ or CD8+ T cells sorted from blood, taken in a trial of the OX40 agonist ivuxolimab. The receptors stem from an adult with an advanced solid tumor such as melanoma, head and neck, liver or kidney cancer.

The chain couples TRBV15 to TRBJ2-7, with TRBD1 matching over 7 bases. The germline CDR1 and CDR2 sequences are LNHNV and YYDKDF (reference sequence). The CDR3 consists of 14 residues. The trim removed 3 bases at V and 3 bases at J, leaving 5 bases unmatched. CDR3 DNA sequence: TGTGCCACCAGCAGTCGTTGGGACAGCTACGAGCAGTACTTC. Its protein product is CATSSRWDSYEQYF.

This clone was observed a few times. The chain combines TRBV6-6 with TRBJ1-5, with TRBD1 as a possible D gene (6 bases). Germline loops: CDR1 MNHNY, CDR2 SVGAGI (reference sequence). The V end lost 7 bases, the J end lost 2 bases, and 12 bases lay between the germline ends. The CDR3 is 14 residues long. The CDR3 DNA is TGTGCCAGCACTACAGGGAAAGGCAATCAGCCCCAGCATTTT. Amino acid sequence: CASTTGKGNQPQHF.

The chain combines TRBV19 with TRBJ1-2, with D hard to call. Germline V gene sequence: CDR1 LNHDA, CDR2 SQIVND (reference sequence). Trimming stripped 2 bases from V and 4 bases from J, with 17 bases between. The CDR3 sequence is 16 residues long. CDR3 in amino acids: CASSIKTSSFVYGYTF. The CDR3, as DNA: TGTGCCAGTAGTATAAAGACCTCTTCGTTTGTCTATGGCTACACCTTC.

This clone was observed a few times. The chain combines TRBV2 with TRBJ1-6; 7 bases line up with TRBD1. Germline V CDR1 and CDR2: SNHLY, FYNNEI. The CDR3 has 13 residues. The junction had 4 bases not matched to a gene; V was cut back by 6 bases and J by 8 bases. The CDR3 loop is CASRGTEDSPLHF. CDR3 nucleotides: TGTGCCAGCAGGGGGACAGAGGATTCACCCCTCCACTTT.

The CDR3 DNA sequence: TGTGCCAGCAACAGGGACGGCTCAAATTCACCCCTCCACTTT. Amino acid sequence: CASNRDGSNSPLHF. The chain recombines TRBV6-5 with TRBJ1-6; D may be TRBD1 (6 bases). Germline V CDR1 and CDR2: MNHEY, SVGAGI. V dropped 7 bases and J dropped 7 bases, with 14 bases sitting between them. CDR3 length: 14 residues.

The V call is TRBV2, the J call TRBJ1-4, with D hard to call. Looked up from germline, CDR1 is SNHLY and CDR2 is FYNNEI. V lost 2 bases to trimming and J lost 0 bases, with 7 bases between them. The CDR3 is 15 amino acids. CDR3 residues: CASSESWATNEKLFF. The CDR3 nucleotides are TGTGCCAGCAGTGAAAGTTGGGCAACTAATGAAAAACTGTTTTTT. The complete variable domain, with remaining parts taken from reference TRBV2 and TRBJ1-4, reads EPEVTQTPSHQVTQMGQEVILRCVPISNHLYFYWYRQILGQKVEFLVSFYNNEISEKSEIFDDQFSVERPDGSNFTLKIRSTKLEDSAMYFCASSESWATNEKLFFGSGTQLSVL.

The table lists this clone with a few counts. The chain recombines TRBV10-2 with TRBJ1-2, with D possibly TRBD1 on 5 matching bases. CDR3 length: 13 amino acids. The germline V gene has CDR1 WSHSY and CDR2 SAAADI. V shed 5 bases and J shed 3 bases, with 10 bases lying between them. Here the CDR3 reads CASSPDSYYGYTF. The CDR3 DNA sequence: TGCGCCAGCAGTCCAGACAGCTACTATGGCTACACCTTC.

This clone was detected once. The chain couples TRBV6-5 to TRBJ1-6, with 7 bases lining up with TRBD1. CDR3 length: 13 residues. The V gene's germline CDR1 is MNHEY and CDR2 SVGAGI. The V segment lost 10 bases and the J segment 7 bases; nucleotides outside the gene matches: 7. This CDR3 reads CANSDRTNSPLHF. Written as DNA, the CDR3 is TGTGCCAATTCGGACAGGACAAATTCACCCCTCCACTTT.

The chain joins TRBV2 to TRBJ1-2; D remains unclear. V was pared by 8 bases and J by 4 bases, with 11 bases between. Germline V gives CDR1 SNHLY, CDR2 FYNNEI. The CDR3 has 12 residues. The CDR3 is CASLVGRYGYTF. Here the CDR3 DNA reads TGTGCCAGCCTAGTGGGCCGCTATGGCTACACCTTC.

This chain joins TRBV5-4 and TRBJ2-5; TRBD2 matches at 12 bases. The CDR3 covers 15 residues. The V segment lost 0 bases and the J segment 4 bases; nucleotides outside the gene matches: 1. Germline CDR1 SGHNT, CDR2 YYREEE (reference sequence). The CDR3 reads CASSLASGGAETQYF. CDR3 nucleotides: TGTGCCAGCAGCTTGGCTAGCGGGGGGGCAGAGACCCAGTACTTC.

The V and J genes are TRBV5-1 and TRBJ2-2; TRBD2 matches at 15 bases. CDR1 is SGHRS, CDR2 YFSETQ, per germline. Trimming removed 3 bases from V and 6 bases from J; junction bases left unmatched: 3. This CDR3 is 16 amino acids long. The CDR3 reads CASSSWTSGRAGELFF. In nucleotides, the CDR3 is TGCGCCAGCAGCTCCTGGACTAGCGGGAGGGCCGGGGAGCTGTTTTTT.

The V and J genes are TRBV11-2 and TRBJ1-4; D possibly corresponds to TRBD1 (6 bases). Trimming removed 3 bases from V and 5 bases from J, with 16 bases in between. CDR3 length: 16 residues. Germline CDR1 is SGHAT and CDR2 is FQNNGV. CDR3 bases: TGTGCCAGCAGCTTGTGGGCGGGGGGCGAGAATGAAAAACTGTTTTTT. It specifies CASSLWAGGENEKLFF.

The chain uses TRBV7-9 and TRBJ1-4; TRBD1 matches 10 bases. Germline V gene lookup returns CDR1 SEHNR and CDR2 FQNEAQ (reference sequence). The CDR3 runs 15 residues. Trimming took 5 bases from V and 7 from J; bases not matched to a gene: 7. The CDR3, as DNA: TGTGCCAGCAGCCAGACAGGGGGCCGGAGTGAAAAACTGTTTTTT. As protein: CASSQTGGRSEKLFF.

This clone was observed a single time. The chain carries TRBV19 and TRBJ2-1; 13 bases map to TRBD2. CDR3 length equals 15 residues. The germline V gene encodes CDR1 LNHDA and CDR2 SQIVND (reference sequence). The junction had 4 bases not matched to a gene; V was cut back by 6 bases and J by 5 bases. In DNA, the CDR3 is TGTGCCAGTAGGCGGACTAGCGGGAGAGACAATGAGCAGTTCTTC. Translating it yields CASRRTSGRDNEQFF.

The CDR3 loop is CASLVTGTGHYGYTF. CDR3 bases: TGTGCCAGCCTAGTAACCGGGACAGGGCACTATGGCTACACCTTC. The rearrangement uses TRBV6-1 and TRBJ1-2; TRBD1 matches 9 bases. CDR1 and CDR2 from the germline V gene are MNHNS and SASEGT. This CDR3 contains 15 residues. V lost 8 bases, J lost 3 bases, and 10 bases stayed unmatched.

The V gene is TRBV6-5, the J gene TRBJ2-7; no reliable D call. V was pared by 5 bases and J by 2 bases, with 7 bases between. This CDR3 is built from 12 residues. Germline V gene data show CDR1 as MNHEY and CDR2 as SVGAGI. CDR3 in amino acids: CASSREAYEQYF. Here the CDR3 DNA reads TGTGCCAGCAGTCGAGAGGCCTACGAGCAGTACTTC.

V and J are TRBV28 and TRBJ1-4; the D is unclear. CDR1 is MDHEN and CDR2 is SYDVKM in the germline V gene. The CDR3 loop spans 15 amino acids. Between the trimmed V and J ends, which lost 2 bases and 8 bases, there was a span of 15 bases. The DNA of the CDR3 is TGTGCCAGCAGTTTAATAGAAGGAGGGAGCGAAAAACTGTTTTTT. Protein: CASSLIEGGSEKLFF.

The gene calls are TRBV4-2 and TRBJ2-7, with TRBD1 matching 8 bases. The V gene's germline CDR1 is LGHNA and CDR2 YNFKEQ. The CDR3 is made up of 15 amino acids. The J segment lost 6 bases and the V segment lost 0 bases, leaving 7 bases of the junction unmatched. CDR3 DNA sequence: TGTGCCAGCAGCCAAGAGGCGGACAGGGACCGCGAGCAGTACTTC. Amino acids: CASSQEADRDREQYF.

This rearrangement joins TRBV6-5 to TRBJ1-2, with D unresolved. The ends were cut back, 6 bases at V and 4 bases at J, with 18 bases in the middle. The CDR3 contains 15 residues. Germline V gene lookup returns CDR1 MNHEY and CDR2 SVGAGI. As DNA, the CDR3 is TGTGCCAGCAGAGACCGAAGGGTCCCGGGCTATGGCTACACCTTC. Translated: CASRDRRVPGYGYTF.

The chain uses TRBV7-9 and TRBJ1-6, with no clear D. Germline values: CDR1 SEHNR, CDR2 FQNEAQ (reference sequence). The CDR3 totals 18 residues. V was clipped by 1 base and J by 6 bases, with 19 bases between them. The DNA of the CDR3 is TGTGCCAGCAGCTTAGGGGCCTCGGGAGCTGCCTTTAATTCACCCCTCCACTTT. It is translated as CASSLGASGAAFNSPLHF.

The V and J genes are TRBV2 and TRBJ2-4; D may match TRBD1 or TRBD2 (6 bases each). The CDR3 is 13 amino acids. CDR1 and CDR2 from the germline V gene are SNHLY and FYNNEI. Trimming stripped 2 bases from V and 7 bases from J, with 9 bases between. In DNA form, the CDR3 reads TGTGCCAGCAGTGAAAGAGGGGGGAACATTCAGTACTTC. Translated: CASSERGGNIQYF.

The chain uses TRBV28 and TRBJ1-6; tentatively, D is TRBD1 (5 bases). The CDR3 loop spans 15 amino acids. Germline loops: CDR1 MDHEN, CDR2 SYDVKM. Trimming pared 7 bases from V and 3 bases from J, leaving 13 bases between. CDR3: CASNPIRVYNSPLHF. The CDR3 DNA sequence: TGTGCCAGCAATCCCATCAGGGTCTATAATTCACCCCTCCACTTT.

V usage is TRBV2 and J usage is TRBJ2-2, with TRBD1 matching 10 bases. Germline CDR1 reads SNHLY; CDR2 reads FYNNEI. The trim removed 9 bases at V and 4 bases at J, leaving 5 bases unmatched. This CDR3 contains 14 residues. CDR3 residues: CASEGQGITGELFF. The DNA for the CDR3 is TGTGCCAGTGAGGGACAGGGGATCACCGGGGAGCTGTTTTTT.

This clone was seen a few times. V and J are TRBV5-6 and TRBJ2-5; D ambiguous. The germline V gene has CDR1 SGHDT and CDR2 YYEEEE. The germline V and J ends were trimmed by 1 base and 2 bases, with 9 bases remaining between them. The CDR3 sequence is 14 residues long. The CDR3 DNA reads TGTGCCAGCAGCTTGAAGGTGAGACAAGAGACCCAGTACTTC. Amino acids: CASSLKVRQETQYF.

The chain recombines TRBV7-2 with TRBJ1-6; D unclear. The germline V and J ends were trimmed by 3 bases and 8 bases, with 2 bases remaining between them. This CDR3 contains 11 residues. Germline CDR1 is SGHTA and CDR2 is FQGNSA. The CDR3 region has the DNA TGTGCCAGCAGCTTGGATTCACCCCTCCACTTT. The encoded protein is CASSLDSPLHF.